This T cell receptor (beta chain) was documented in a study of blood T cell repertoires in COVID-19. The overall study: Samples taken during acute and convalescent COVID-19 were collected in the United States, Italy and Spain. Sources were T cells, B-cell-depleted T cells, or PBMCs; the material itself was cDNA or gDNA.

The CDR3 contains 16 residues. Germline loops: CDR1 LNHDA, CDR2 SQIVND (reference sequence). The J segment lost 3 bases and the V segment lost 5 bases, leaving 7 bases of the junction unmatched. Libraries were prepared by immunoSEQ multiplex PCR; TCRdb keeps only in-frame clonotypes and omits some of them. Of about 260,000 clones in the sample, 80% to 90% were seen once. The gene calls are TRBV19 and TRBJ1-3, with TRBD1 identical over 10 bases. The TCR originated in a man aged 55-75 years with acute or convalescent COVID-19. Sequencing input: peripheral blood. In nucleotides, the CDR3 is TGTGCCAGTAGTTTACGACAGGGGGCATATGGAAACACCATATATTTT. Translation: CASSLRQGAYGNTIYF.